This entry concerns a single TCR beta chain. Its antigen is unidentified. This record belongs to a study of monozygotic twins with inflammatory bowel disease. General study findings and limits: Immunosuppressive treatments were not uniform, and this may have added variability to patient repertoires. Especially with disease activity, IBD patients shared fewer clonotypes with others than healthy twins did.

CDR1 GTSNPN and CDR2 SVGIG come from the germline V gene (reference sequence). The CDR3 is 13 amino acids. In preparing each TCR library, about 3.5 ug of total RNA was used. Molecular identifiers with 6-nucleotide sample barcodes were added during cDNA synthesis via template switching. TCRdb reanalyzed the 5' RACE reads, giving one entry per CDR3 protein sequence and no DNA. In all, the sample yields 150,000 to 200,000 distinct CDR3 sequences. V and J are TRBV30 and TRBJ2-7; TCRdb lists TRBD2, though no DNA is available to test this call. The receptor was derived from a human donor with ulcerative colitis or Crohn's disease, or a healthy co-twin of an affected twin (not recorded which). The specimen was blood. CDR3 region: CAWSRGLAYEQYF.